This T cell receptor beta chain was recorded in a study of shared clonotypes between healthy human individuals. Germline V gene lookup returns CDR1 SGDLS and CDR2 YYNGEE. The CDR3 loop spans 13 amino acids. Trimming took 0 bases from V and 2 from J, leaving 5 bases between them. TCRdb's table, derived via immunoSEQ multiplex PCR, lists solely in-frame clones and lacks some. The sample holds about 2.2 million clones; 85% to 95% are singletons and the top ten take around 1.7%. CD45RO-negative CD8 cells positively selected for CCR7 made up the naive population, which excluded terminally differentiated effector memory CD45RA+ cells.

This clonotype was obtained from a man between 18 and 35 years old in good health. Some clones in this sample may be carry-over from other donors' samples. Sequencing was done on a sample of naive CD8+ T cells from PBMCs. J is TRBJ1-2 and V is TRBV9; D is uncertain. The CDR3 DNA is TGTGCCAGCAGCGTAGAGCCAAACTATGGCTACACCTTC. It translates to CASSVEPNYGYTF.